These T cell receptor beta chains were read from a single sample in a study of CD8 T cells in Susac syndrome. MiXCR, applied by TCRdb to the immunoSEQ multiplex PCR reads, yields one record per CDR3 protein. The sample records about 100,000 distinct CDR3 sequences, roughly 96% being singletons. Sequences were obtained from CD8+ T cells from PBMCs. Receptors originate from a human donor with Susac syndrome. Both conserved end residues are part of each CDR3. Fields, in order: J gene, D gene, clone size, CDR3 length, V gene, CDR3 DNA, CDR3 protein. D genes are given only for firm matches. Clone size, where shown, is once, few, many, or a class for clones that have expanded.

j_call: TRBJ2-1
d_call: .
clone_size: .
cdr3_length: 16
v_call: TRBV18
cdr3_nt: TGTGCCAGCTCACACGGACCCCCAACGGAGGGCAATGAGCAGTTCTTC
cdr3_aa: CASSHGPPTEGNEQFF

j_call: TRBJ1-5
d_call: .
clone_size: .
cdr3_length: 12
v_call: TRBV9
cdr3_nt: TGTGCCAGCAGCGTGGGATACCAGCCCCAGCATTTT
cdr3_aa: CASSVGYQPQHF

j_call: TRBJ2-1
d_call: .
clone_size: .
cdr3_length: 11
v_call: TRBV7-6
cdr3_nt: TGTGCCAGCAGCCCAGACTTTGAGCAGTTCTTC
cdr3_aa: CASSPDFEQFF

j_call: TRBJ2-7
d_call: .
clone_size: .
cdr3_length: 10
v_call: TRBV2
cdr3_nt: TGTGCCAGCCTGTCCGACGAGCAGTACTTC
cdr3_aa: CASLSDEQYF

j_call: TRBJ2-3
d_call: TRBD2
clone_size: .
cdr3_length: 15
v_call: TRBV20-1
cdr3_nt: TGCAGTGCTAGAAGTAGCGGGGGGTTCCTTGATACGCAGTATTTT
cdr3_aa: CSARSSGGFLDTQYF

j_call: TRBJ2-7
d_call: .
clone_size: .
cdr3_length: 16
v_call: TRBV28
cdr3_nt: TGTGCCAGCAGTTTACCGACGGGACGGATCTCCTACGAGCAGTACTTC
cdr3_aa: CASSLPTGRISYEQYF

j_call: TRBJ2-7
d_call: .
clone_size: .
cdr3_length: 12
v_call: TRBV29-1
cdr3_nt: TGCAGCGTCGGCGGGTCATCCTACGAGCAGTACTTC
cdr3_aa: CSVGGSSYEQYF

j_call: TRBJ2-3
d_call: .
clone_size: .
cdr3_length: 13
v_call: TRBV2
cdr3_nt: TGTGCCAGCAGGCCCGGAGGGGGGAATACGCAGTATTTT
cdr3_aa: CASRPGGGNTQYF

j_call: TRBJ2-3
d_call: .
clone_size: .
cdr3_length: 13
v_call: TRBV20-1
cdr3_nt: TGCAGTGCTGAAGGACTTAATAAAGATACGCAGTATTTT
cdr3_aa: CSAEGLNKDTQYF

j_call: TRBJ2-4
d_call: .
clone_size: .
cdr3_length: 15
v_call: TRBV4-1
cdr3_nt: TGCGCCAGCAGCCAAGACGGGGGAACCAAAAACATTCAGTACTTC
cdr3_aa: CASSQDGGTKNIQYF

j_call: TRBJ2-5
d_call: .
clone_size: once
cdr3_length: 12
v_call: TRBV5-1
cdr3_nt: TGCGCCAGCACGCGGGACACAGAGACCCAGTACTTC
cdr3_aa: CASTRDTETQYF

j_call: TRBJ1-1
d_call: .
clone_size: .
cdr3_length: 12
v_call: TRBV20-1
cdr3_nt: TGCAGTGCTAGAGCGACAGGCACTGAAGCTTTCTTT
cdr3_aa: CSARATGTEAFF

j_call: TRBJ2-6
d_call: .
clone_size: once
cdr3_length: 14
v_call: TRBV20-1
cdr3_nt: TGCAGTGCTAGTCCGGGGGCTGGGGCCAACGTCCTGACTTTC
cdr3_aa: CSASPGAGANVLTF

j_call: TRBJ2-7
d_call: .
clone_size: once
cdr3_length: 14
v_call: TRBV6-5
cdr3_nt: TGTGCCAGCAGTTACTTAGGGAACCCCTACGAGCAGTACTTC
cdr3_aa: CASSYLGNPYEQYF